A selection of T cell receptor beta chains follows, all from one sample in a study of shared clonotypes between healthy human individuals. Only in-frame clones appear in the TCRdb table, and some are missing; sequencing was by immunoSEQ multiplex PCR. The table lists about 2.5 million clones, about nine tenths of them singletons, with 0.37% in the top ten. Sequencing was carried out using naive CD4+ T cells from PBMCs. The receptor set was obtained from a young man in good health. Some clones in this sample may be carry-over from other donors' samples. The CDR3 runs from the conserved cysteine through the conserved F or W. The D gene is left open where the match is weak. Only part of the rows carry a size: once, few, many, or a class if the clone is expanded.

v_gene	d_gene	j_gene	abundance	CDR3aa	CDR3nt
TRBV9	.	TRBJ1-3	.	CASSLGDTIYF	TGTGCCAGCAGTCTGGGGGACACCATATATTTT
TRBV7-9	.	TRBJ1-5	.	CASSLLNQPQHF	TGTGCCAGCAGCCTTCTCAATCAGCCCCAGCATTTT
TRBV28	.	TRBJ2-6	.	CASSLGRTSGANVLTF	TGTGCCAGCAGTTTAGGACGGACCTCTGGGGCCAACGTCCTGACTTTC
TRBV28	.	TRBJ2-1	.	CASSPGDYNEQFF	TGTGCCAGCAGCCCGGGGGACTACAATGAGCAGTTCTTC
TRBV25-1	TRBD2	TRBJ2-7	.	CASSEGSGRRYEQYF	TGTGCCAGCAGTGAAGGTAGCGGGAGGAGATACGAGCAGTACTTC
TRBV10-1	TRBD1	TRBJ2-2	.	CASSRDSTNTGELFF	TGCGCCAGCAGCCGGGACAGTACGAACACCGGGGAGCTGTTTTTT
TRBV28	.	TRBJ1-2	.	CASSFGRHYGYTF	TGTGCCAGCAGTTTTGGCAGACATTATGGCTACACCTTC
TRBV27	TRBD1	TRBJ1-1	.	CASSSRTGYTEAFF	TGTGCCAGCAGTTCCCGGACAGGGTACACTGAAGCTTTCTTT
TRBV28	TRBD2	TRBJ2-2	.	CASSTSGRGNSGELFF	TGTGCCAGCTCGACTAGCGGGAGGGGTAACAGCGGGGAGCTGTTTTTT
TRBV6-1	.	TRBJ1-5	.	CASSEWGETQPQHF	TGTGCCAGCAGTGAGTGGGGGGAAACTCAGCCCCAGCATTTT
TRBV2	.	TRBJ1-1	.	CASSYSGEAFF	TGTGCCAGCAGTTATTCGGGTGAAGCTTTCTTT
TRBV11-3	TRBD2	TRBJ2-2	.	CASRAGALTGELFF	TGTGCCAGCCGTGCGGGAGCGTTAACCGGGGAGCTGTTTTTT
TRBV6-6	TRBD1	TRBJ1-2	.	CASSRDRGTNGYTF	TGTGCCAGCAGTCGGGACAGGGGCACGAATGGCTACACCTTC
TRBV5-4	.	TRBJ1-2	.	CASSFGQEGPYGYTF	TGTGCCAGCAGCTTCGGTCAGGAAGGGCCTTATGGCTACACCTTC
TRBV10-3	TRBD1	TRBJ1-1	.	CAISWDRVSTEAFF	TGTGCCATCAGTTGGGACAGGGTAAGCACTGAAGCTTTCTTT
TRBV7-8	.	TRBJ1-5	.	CASSSNLQPQHF	TGTGCCAGCAGCTCGAATCTTCAGCCCCAGCATTTT
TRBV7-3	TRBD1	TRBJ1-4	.	CASSRGQGEKLFF	TGTGCCAGCAGCCGCGGACAGGGCGAAAAACTGTTTTTT
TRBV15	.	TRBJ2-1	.	CATSMGTFYDGEQFF	TGTGCCACCAGCATGGGGACTTTTTACGACGGGGAGCAGTTCTTC
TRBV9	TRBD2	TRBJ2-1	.	CASSVVPAGLGNEQFF	TGTGCCAGCAGCGTAGTCCCAGCGGGACTGGGGAATGAGCAGTTCTTC
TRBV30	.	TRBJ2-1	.	CAWSVPGRDYNEQFF	TGTGCCTGGAGTGTACCTGGGCGGGACTACAATGAGCAGTTCTTC
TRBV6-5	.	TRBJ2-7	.	CAVSLGRVFYEQYF	TGTGCCGTCTCGCTGGGGCGAGTTTTCTACGAGCAGTACTTC
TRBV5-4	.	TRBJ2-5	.	CASSPIRGVQETQYF	TGTGCCAGCAGCCCCATCAGGGGAGTGCAAGAGACCCAGTACTTC
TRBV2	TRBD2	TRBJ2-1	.	CASRTSGSYNEQFF	TGTGCCAGCAGGACTAGCGGTTCCTACAATGAGCAGTTCTTC
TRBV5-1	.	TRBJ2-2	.	CASSQGKDTGELFF	TGCGCCAGCAGTCAGGGGAAGGACACCGGGGAGCTGTTTTTT
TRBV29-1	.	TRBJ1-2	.	CSVVEAVYGYTF	TGCAGCGTTGTAGAAGCAGTCTATGGCTACACCTTC
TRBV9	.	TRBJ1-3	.	CASSRSSGGNGGNTIYF	TGTGCCAGCAGCCGTTCGAGTGGAGGGAATGGTGGAAACACCATATATTTT
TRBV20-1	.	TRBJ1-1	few	CSASPGPEAFF	TGCAGTGCTAGCCCGGGACCTGAAGCTTTCTTT
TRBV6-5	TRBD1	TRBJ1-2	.	CASSERTGEGGYTF	TGTGCCAGCAGTGAACGGACAGGGGAAGGTGGCTACACCTTC
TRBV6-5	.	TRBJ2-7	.	CASQSTGGSYEQYF	TGTGCCAGTCAATCCACAGGTGGCTCCTACGAGCAGTACTTC
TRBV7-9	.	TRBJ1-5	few	CASSQDNQGNQPQHF	TGTGCCAGCAGCCAAGACAACCAGGGGAATCAGCCCCAGCATTTT
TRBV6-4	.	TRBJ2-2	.	CASSDRRGTGELFF	TGTGCCAGCAGTGACCGGAGAGGCACCGGGGAGCTGTTTTTT
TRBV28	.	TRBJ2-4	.	CASADQKLAKNIQYF	TGTGCCAGCGCAGATCAGAAACTAGCCAAAAACATTCAGTACTTC
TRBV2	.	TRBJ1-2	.	CASSSGSGYTF	TGTGCCAGCAGTTCAGGGAGCGGCTACACCTTC
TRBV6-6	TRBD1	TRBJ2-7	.	CASSYGAGTVRYEQYF	TGTGCCAGCAGTTACGGAGCCGGGACAGTGCGATACGAGCAGTACTTC
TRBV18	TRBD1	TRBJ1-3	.	CASSLAGGSGNTIYF	TGTGCCAGCTCACTAGCAGGGGGCTCTGGAAACACCATATATTTT
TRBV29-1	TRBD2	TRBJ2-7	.	CSVNGLAGGYEQYF	TGCAGCGTGAACGGACTAGCGGGAGGATACGAGCAGTACTTC
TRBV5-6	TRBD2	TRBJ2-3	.	CASSPRTSGRVRDTQYF	TGTGCCAGCAGCCCGCGGACTAGCGGGAGGGTCCGGGATACGCAGTATTTT
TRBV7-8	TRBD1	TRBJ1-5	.	CASSLIQGAMNQPQHF	TGTGCCAGCAGCTTGATCCAGGGGGCGATGAATCAGCCCCAGCATTTT
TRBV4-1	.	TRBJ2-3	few	CASSQVLDTQYF	TGCGCCAGCAGCCAAGTGTTGGATACGCAGTATTTT
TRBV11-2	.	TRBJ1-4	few	CASSLGGTEKLFF	TGTGCCAGCAGCTTAGGGGGAACTGAAAAACTGTTTTTT
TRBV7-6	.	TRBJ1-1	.	CASSSGRGQRFAEAFF	TGTGCCAGCAGCTCGGGGCGTGGGCAGCGTTTCGCTGAAGCTTTCTTT
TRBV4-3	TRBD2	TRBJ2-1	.	CASSQEEPTSLLTPYNEQFF	TGCGCCAGCAGCCAAGAAGAGCCGACTAGCCTCTTGACTCCCTACAATGAGCAGTTCTTC
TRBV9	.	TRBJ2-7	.	CASSVGTGSRYEQYF	TGTGCCAGCAGCGTAGGTACAGGGTCTCGGTACGAGCAGTACTTC
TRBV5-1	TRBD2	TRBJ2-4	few	CASSLVRGDIQYF	TGCGCCAGCAGCTTGGTTCGGGGGGACATTCAGTACTTC
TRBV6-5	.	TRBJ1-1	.	CASSRNGVASTAFF	TGTGCCAGCAGTAGAAACGGCGTTGCATCGACAGCTTTCTTT
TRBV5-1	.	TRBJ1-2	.	CASSDEQGNYGYTF	TGCGCCAGCAGCGATGAACAGGGAAACTATGGCTACACCTTC
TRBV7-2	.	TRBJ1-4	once	CASSMDTVRREKLFF	TGTGCCAGCAGCATGGACACGGTTCGGAGGGAAAAACTGTTTTTT
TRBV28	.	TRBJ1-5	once	CASSLGGNSNQPQHF	TGTGCCAGCAGCCTGGGGGGGAATAGCAATCAGCCCCAGCATTTT
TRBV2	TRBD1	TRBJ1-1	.	CASSGQGPEAFF	TGTGCCAGCAGTGGACAGGGGCCTGAAGCTTTCTTT
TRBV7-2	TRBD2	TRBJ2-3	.	CASSLSGSFTDTQYF	TGTGCCAGCAGCTTGAGCGGGAGTTTCACAGATACGCAGTATTTT
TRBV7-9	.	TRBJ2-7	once	CASSPTSNSYEQYF	TGTGCCAGCAGTCCGACATCCAACTCCTACGAGCAGTACTTC
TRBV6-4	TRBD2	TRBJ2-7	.	CASRGLAKSCEQYF	TGTGCCAGCAGGGGACTAGCGAAGAGCTGCGAGCAGTACTTC
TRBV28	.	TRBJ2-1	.	CASSDPRGASHPYNEQFF	TGTGCCAGCAGTGATCCACGGGGCGCGTCCCATCCCTACAATGAGCAGTTCTTC